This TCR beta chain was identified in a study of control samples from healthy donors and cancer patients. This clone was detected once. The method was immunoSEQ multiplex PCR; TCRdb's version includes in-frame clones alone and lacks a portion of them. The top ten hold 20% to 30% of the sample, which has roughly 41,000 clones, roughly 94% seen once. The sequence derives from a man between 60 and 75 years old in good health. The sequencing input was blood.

CDR3 sequence reads: CASSPHTDTQYF. DNA of the CDR3: TGTGCCAGCAGCCCCCACACAGATACGCAGTATTTT. The chain couples TRBV7-6 to TRBJ2-3; unclear D gene. This CDR3 is built from 12 residues. Trimming cost V 5 bases and J 2 bases, with 5 bases left between them. Germline-derived CDR1 and CDR2 are SGHVS and FNYEAQ.